These T cell receptor beta chains were read from a single sample in a study of OX40 agonist ivuxolimab in advanced cancers. Sequencing was performed with immunoSEQ multiplex PCR; in TCRdb, only in-frame clones are kept and a portion is missing. The table records about 79,000 clones, approximately 90% of them present only once. The specimen was CD4+ or CD8+ T cells sorted from blood, collected in a trial of the OX40 agonist ivuxolimab. The receptors here all came from an adult with an advanced solid tumor such as melanoma, head and neck, liver or kidney cancer. CDR3s include the opening cysteine and the closing phenylalanine or tryptophan. The D gene is left open where the match is weak. Size is stated for part of the rows, as once, few or many counts, or as a class when the clone is expanded.

abundance: -
d_gene: -
j_gene: TRBJ1-1
v_gene: TRBV7-9
CDR3nt: TGTGCCAGCAGGAGGGGTTCCACTGAAGCTTTCTTT
CDR3aa: CASRRGSTEAFF

abundance: -
d_gene: -
j_gene: TRBJ2-6
v_gene: TRBV9
CDR3nt: TGTGCCAGCAGCGTGGGGGGATCGTCTGGGGCCAACGTCCTGACTTTC
CDR3aa: CASSVGGSSGANVLTF

abundance: -
d_gene: -
j_gene: TRBJ2-7
v_gene: TRBV4-3
CDR3nt: TGCGCCAGCAGCCAATCCGGGGGGCCAGCCTACGAGCAGTACTTC
CDR3aa: CASSQSGGPAYEQYF

abundance: -
d_gene: -
j_gene: TRBJ2-2
v_gene: TRBV7-3
CDR3nt: TGTGCCAGCTCGGACACCGGGGAGCTGTTTTTT
CDR3aa: CASSDTGELFF

abundance: -
d_gene: -
j_gene: TRBJ2-5
v_gene: TRBV9
CDR3nt: TGTGCCAGCAGCGTAATCCCGGGGGTTGGCCAAGAGACCCAGTACTTC
CDR3aa: CASSVIPGVGQETQYF

abundance: -
d_gene: TRBD1
j_gene: TRBJ2-7
v_gene: TRBV13
CDR3nt: TGTGCCAGCAGCTTATGGGGACAGGGCGTGCGGGAGCAGTACTTC
CDR3aa: CASSLWGQGVREQYF

abundance: once
d_gene: -
j_gene: TRBJ1-5
v_gene: TRBV6-5
CDR3nt: TGTGCCAGCAGTTACCTGATAGGGGACAATCAGCCCCAGCATTTT
CDR3aa: CASSYLIGDNQPQHF

abundance: few
d_gene: -
j_gene: TRBJ2-1
v_gene: TRBV27
CDR3nt: TGTGCCAGCAGTCTAGGGGGGGCCTACAATGAGCAGTTCTTC
CDR3aa: CASSLGGAYNEQFF

abundance: -
d_gene: -
j_gene: TRBJ1-4
v_gene: TRBV21-1
CDR3nt: TGTGCCAGCAGCAAAGAGGAGGAGGATTCCCTTGAAAAACTGTTTTTT
CDR3aa: CASSKEEEDSLEKLFF

abundance: -
d_gene: TRBD2
j_gene: TRBJ2-5
v_gene: TRBV7-9
CDR3nt: TGTGCCACCGGAGCGGGGGGGGTCCAAGAGACCCAGTACTTC
CDR3aa: CATGAGGVQETQYF

abundance: -
d_gene: -
j_gene: TRBJ2-7
v_gene: TRBV4-3
CDR3nt: TGCGCCAGCAGCCAGGTGCCGGGACCCGTGGGGGAGCAGTACTTC
CDR3aa: CASSQVPGPVGEQYF

abundance: once
d_gene: TRBD1
j_gene: TRBJ2-1
v_gene: TRBV7-9
CDR3nt: TGTGCCAGCAGCCCCTTGGACAGGTGGGAGCAGTTCTTC
CDR3aa: CASSPLDRWEQFF

abundance: -
d_gene: -
j_gene: TRBJ2-3
v_gene: TRBV27
CDR3nt: TGTGCCAGCAGTCTACTGAAAGATACGCAGTATTTT
CDR3aa: CASSLLKDTQYF

abundance: once
d_gene: TRBD1
j_gene: TRBJ1-6
v_gene: TRBV15
CDR3nt: TGTGCCACCAGCAGAGCGGAGGGACAGCGGAATTCACCCCTCCACTTT
CDR3aa: CATSRAEGQRNSPLHF

abundance: once
d_gene: -
j_gene: TRBJ2-7
v_gene: TRBV5-5
CDR3nt: TGTGCCAGCAGCTCATTGACCTACGAGCAGTACTTC
CDR3aa: CASSSLTYEQYF

abundance: -
d_gene: -
j_gene: TRBJ2-2
v_gene: TRBV6-5
CDR3nt: TGTGCCAGCAGGGCTTATCACACCGGGGAGCTGTTTTTT
CDR3aa: CASRAYHTGELFF

abundance: -
d_gene: -
j_gene: TRBJ2-7
v_gene: TRBV6-6
CDR3nt: TGTGCCAGCAGTTACGCAGGGGGGGCCTACGAGCAGTACTTC
CDR3aa: CASSYAGGAYEQYF

abundance: -
d_gene: TRBD2
j_gene: TRBJ2-5
v_gene: TRBV6-1
CDR3nt: TGTGCCAGCAGTGAATTAGCGGGACACCAAGAGACCCAGTACTTC
CDR3aa: CASSELAGHQETQYF

abundance: -
d_gene: -
j_gene: TRBJ2-2
v_gene: TRBV7-9
CDR3nt: TGTGCCAGCAGCCGCGGAGGGAACACCGGGGAGCTGTTTTTT
CDR3aa: CASSRGGNTGELFF

abundance: -
d_gene: TRBD1
j_gene: TRBJ2-7
v_gene: TRBV2
CDR3nt: TGTGCCAGCAGCCGGACAGGGGAGTACGAGCAGTACTTC
CDR3aa: CASSRTGEYEQYF

abundance: -
d_gene: TRBD2
j_gene: TRBJ2-2
v_gene: TRBV2
CDR3nt: TGTGCCAGCAGTGAAGAGCGGGGGGGCCCCACCGGGGAGCTGTTTTTT
CDR3aa: CASSEERGGPTGELFF

abundance: -
d_gene: -
j_gene: TRBJ1-4
v_gene: TRBV9
CDR3nt: TGTGCCAGCAGTTCAGGGACTCCTACCGAAAAACTGTTTTTT
CDR3aa: CASSSGTPTEKLFF

abundance: once
d_gene: -
j_gene: TRBJ1-2
v_gene: TRBV7-8
CDR3nt: TGTGCCAGCAGCTTACATACCGAAGGGACGGATCCATATGGCTACACCTTC
CDR3aa: CASSLHTEGTDPYGYTF

abundance: -
d_gene: TRBD1
j_gene: TRBJ2-2
v_gene: TRBV7-9
CDR3nt: TGTGCCAGCAGCCCATTGACAGGGATGGCCGGGGAGCTGTTTTTT
CDR3aa: CASSPLTGMAGELFF

abundance: -
d_gene: -
j_gene: TRBJ1-1
v_gene: TRBV5-1
CDR3nt: TGCGCCAGCAGCTTGGAACAGGGTCGGGTGAACACTGAAGCTTTCTTT
CDR3aa: CASSLEQGRVNTEAFF

abundance: -
d_gene: -
j_gene: TRBJ2-5
v_gene: TRBV10-3
CDR3nt: TGTGCCATCAGTGACTATTGGCAGGGACAAGAGACCCAGTACTTC
CDR3aa: CAISDYWQGQETQYF

abundance: -
d_gene: TRBD1
j_gene: TRBJ1-1
v_gene: TRBV5-1
CDR3nt: TGCGCCAGCAGCTTGCGGACAGGGGAAGGTGCGTCTGAAGCTTTCTTT
CDR3aa: CASSLRTGEGASEAFF

abundance: -
d_gene: TRBD1
j_gene: TRBJ2-7
v_gene: TRBV30
CDR3nt: TGTGCCTGGAGTACGGGGACAGGGAGAGATGAGCAGTACTTC
CDR3aa: CAWSTGTGRDEQYF

abundance: once
d_gene: -
j_gene: TRBJ1-2
v_gene: TRBV6-5
CDR3nt: TGTGCCAGCAGTCTGGGAAGACAGTATGGCTACACCTTC
CDR3aa: CASSLGRQYGYTF

abundance: -
d_gene: -
j_gene: TRBJ1-4
v_gene: TRBV19
CDR3nt: TGTGCCAGTAGTATGACAGCGCATAATGAAAAACTGTTTTTT
CDR3aa: CASSMTAHNEKLFF

abundance: -
d_gene: -
j_gene: TRBJ2-7
v_gene: TRBV27
CDR3nt: TGTGCCAGCAGCGTTCACAGGGCCCCTAGCTCCTACGAGCAGTACTTC
CDR3aa: CASSVHRAPSSYEQYF